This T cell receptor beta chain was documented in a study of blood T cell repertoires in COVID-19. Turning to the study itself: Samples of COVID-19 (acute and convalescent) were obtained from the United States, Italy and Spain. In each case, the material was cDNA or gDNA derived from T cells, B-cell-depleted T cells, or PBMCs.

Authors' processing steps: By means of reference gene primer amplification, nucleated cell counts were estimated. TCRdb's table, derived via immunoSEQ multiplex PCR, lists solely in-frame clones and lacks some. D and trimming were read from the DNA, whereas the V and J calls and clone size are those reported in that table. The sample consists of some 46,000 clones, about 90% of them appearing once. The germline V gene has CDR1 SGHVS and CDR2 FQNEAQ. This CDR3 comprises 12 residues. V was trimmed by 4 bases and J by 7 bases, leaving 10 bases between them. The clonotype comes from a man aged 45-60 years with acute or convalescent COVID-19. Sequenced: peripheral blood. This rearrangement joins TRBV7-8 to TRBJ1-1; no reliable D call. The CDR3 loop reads CASSSRIDEAFF. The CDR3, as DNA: TGTGCCAGCAGCTCCAGGATTGATGAAGCTTTCTTT.